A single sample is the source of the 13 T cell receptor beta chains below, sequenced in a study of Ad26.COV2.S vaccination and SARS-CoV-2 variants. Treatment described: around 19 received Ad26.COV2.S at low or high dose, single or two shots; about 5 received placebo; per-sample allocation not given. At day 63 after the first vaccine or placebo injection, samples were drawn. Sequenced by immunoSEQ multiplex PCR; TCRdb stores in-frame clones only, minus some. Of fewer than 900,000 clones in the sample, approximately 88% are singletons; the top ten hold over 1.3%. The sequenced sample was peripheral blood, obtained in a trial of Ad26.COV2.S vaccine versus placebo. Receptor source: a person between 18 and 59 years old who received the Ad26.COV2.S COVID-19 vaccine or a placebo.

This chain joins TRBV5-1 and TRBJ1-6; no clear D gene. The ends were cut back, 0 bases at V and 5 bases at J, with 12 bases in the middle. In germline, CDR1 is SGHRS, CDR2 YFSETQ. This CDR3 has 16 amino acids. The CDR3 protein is CASSLEGKKDNSPLHF. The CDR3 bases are TGCGCCAGCAGCTTGGAAGGGAAGAAGGATAATTCACCCCTCCACTTT.

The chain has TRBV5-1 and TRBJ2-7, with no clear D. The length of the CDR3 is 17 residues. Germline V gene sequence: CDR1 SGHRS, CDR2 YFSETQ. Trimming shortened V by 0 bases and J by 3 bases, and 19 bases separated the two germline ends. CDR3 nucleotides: TGCGCCAGCAGCTTGGCTCCCCTCCCTGATACCAACTACGAGCAGTACTTC. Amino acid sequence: CASSLAPLPDTNYEQYF. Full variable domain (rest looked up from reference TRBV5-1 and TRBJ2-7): KAGVTQTPRYLIKTRGQQVTLSCSPISGHRSVSWYQQTPGQGLQFLFEYFSETQRNKGNFPGRFSGRQFSNSRSEMNVSTLELGDSALYLCASSLAPLPDTNYEQYFGPGTRLTVT.

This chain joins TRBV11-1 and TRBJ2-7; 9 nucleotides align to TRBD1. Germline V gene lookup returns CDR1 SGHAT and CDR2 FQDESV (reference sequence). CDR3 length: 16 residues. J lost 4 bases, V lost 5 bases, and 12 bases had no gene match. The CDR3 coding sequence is TGTGCCAGCAGCCCCTGGACAGGGGCTTTGATGTACGAGCAGTACTTC. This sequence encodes CASSPWTGALMYEQYF.

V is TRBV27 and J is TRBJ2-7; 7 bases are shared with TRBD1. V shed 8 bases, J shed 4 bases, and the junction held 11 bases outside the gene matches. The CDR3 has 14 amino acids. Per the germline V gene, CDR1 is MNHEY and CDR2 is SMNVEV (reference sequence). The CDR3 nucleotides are TGTGCCAGCTCCCCCAGGGGGATAATTTACGAGCAGTACTTC. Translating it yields CASSPRGIIYEQYF.

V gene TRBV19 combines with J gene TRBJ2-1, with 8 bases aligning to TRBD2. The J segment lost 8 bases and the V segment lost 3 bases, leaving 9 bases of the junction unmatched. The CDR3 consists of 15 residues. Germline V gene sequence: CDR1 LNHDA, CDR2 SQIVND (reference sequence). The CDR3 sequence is CASSMAGGGLHEQFF. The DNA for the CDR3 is TGTGCCAGTAGTATGGCGGGGGGCGGATTACATGAGCAGTTCTTC.

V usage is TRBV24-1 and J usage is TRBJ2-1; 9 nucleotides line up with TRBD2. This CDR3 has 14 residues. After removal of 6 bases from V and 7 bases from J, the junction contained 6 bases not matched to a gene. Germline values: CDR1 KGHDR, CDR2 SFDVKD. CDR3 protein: CATSRAGGGNEQFF. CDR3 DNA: TGTGCCACCAGTCGAGCGGGAGGAGGGAATGAGCAGTTCTTC.

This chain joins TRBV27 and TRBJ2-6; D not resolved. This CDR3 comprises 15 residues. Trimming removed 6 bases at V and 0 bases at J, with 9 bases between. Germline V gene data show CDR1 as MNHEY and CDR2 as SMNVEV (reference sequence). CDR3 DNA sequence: TGTGCCAGCAGGGCGACACGCTCTGGGGCCAACGTCCTGACTTTC. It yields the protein CASRATRSGANVLTF.

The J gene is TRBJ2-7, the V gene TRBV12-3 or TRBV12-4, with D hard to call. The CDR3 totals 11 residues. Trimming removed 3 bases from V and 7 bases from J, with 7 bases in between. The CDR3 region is CASSFLAEQYF. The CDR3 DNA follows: TGTGCCAGCAGTTTTTTGGCGGAGCAGTACTTC.

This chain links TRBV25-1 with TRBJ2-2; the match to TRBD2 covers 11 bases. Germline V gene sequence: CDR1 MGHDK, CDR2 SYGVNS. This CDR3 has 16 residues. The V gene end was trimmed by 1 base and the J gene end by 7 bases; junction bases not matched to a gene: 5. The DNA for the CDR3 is TGTGCCAGCAGTGAATTGAATAGCGGGGGGGTCGGGGAGCTGTTTTTT. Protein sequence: CASSELNSGGVGELFF.

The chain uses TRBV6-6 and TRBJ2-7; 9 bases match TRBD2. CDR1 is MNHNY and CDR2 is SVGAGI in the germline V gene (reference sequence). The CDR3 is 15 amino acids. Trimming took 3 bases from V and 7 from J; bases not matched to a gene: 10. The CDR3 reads CASSYFIAGASEQYF. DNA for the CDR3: TGTGCCAGCAGTTATTTTATAGCGGGAGCAAGTGAGCAGTACTTC.

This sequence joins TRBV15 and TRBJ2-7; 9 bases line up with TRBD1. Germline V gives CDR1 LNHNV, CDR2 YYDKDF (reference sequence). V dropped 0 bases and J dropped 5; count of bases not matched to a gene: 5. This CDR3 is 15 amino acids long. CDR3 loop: CATSRDQGTGNEQYF. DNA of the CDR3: TGTGCCACCAGCAGAGATCAAGGGACAGGGAACGAGCAGTACTTC.

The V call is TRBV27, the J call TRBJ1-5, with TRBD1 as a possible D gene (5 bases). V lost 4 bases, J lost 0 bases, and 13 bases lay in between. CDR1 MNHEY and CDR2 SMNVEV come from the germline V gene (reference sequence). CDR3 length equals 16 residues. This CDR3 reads CASSSPDSYSNQPQHF. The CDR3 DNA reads TGTGCCAGCAGTTCCCCCGACAGTTATAGCAATCAGCCCCAGCATTTT.

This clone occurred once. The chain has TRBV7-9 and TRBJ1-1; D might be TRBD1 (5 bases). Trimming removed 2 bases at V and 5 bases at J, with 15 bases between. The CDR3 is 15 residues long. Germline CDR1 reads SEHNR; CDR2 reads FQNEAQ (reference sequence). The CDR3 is CASSLFRGVKTEAFF. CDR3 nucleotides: TGTGCCAGCAGCTTATTTAGGGGTGTTAAAACTGAAGCTTTCTTT.